This T cell receptor (beta chain) was observed in a study of technical replicates of blood from several donors. The CDR3 consists of 15 residues. Per the germline V gene, CDR1 is MNHEY and CDR2 is SMNVEV (reference sequence). V was clipped by 2 bases and J by 7 bases; unmatched bases: 6. This table comes from immunoSEQ multiplex PCR, and its TCRdb copy is limited to in-frame clones, with some not included. The table includes about 59,000 clones, approximately 92% detected once. The chain carries TRBV27 and TRBJ2-7; 12 bases fit TRBD1. The TCR originated in a human donor in good health. Some clones in this sample may be carry-over from other donors' samples. The sample comprised PBMCs. The CDR3 region has the DNA TGTGCCAGCAGTTTAGTCCGGGACAGGGGGCATGAGCAGTACTTC. Translating it yields CASSLVRDRGHEQYF.